This note documents a single TCR beta chain sequence. These data are taken from a study of siplizumab effects on memory and regulatory T cells. CDR1 is SGHNT and CDR2 is YYREEE in the germline V gene (reference sequence). V lost 7 bases to trimming and J lost 5 bases; unmatched junction nucleotides: 14. The CDR3 length is 15 residues. Profiled with immunoSEQ multiplex PCR; TCRdb holds only in-frame clones, not every one. This sample has approximately 100,000 clones; around nine tenths occur once, and the top ten carry around 12%. The clonotype originates from a human donor in good health. The rearrangement links TRBV5-4 to TRBJ1-1; 7 bases align to TRBD1. Sequences were obtained from non-Treg CD4+ T cells sorted from blood. CDR3 region: CASGDHRGHRTEAFF. The DNA of the CDR3 is TGTGCCAGCGGGGACCACAGGGGACATAGGACTGAAGCTTTCTTT.